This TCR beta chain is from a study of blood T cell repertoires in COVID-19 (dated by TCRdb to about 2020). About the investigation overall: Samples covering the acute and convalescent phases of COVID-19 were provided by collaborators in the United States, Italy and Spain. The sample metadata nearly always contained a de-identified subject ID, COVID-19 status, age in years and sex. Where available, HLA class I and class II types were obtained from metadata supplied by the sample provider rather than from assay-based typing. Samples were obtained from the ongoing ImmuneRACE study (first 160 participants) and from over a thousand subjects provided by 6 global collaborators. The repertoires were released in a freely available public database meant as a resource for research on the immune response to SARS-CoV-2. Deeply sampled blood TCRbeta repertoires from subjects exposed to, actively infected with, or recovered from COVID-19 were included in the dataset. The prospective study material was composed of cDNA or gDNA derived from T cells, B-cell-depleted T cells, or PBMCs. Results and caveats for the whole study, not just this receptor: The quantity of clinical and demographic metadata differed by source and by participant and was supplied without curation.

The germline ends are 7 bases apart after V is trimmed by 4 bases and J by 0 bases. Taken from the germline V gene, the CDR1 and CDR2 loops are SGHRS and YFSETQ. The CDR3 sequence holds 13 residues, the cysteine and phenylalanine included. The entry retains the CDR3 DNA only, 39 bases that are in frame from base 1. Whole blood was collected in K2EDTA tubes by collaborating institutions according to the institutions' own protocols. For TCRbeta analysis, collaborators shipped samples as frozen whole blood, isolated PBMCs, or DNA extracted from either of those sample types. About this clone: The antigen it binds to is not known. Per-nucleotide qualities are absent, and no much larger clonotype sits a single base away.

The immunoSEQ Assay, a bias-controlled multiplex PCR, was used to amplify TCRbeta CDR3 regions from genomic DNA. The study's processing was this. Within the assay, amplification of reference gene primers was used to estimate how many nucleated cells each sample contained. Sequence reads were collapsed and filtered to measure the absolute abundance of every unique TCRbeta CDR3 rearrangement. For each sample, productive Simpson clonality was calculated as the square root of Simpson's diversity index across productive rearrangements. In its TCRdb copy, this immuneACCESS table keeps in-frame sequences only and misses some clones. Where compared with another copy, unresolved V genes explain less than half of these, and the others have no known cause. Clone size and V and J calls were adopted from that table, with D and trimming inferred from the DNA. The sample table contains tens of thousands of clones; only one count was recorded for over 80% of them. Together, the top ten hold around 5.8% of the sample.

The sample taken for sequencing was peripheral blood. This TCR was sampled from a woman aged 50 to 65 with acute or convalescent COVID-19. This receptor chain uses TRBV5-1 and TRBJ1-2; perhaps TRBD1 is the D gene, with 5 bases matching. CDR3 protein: CASSLTANYGYTF. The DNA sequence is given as TGCGCCAGCAGCCTGACAGCTAACTATGGCTACACCTTC. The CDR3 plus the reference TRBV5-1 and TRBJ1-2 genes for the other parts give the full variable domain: KAGVTQTPRYLIKTRGQQVTLSCSPISGHRSVSWYQQTPGQGLQFLFEYFSETQRNKGNFPGRFSGRQFSNSRSEMNVSTLELGDSALYLCASSLTANYGYTFGSGTRLTVV.